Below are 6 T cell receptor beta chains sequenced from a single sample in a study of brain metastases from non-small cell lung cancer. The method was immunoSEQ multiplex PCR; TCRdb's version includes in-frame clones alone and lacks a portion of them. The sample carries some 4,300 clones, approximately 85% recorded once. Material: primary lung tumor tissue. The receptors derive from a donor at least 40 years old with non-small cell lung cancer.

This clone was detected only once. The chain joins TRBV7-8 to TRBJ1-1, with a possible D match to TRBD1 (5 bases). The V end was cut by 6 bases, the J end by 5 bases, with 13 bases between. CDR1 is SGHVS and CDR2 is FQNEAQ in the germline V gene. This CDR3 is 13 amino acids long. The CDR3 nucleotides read TGTGCCAGCAGTTCTGACAGACGGACTGAAGCTTTCTTT. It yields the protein CASSSDRRTEAFF.

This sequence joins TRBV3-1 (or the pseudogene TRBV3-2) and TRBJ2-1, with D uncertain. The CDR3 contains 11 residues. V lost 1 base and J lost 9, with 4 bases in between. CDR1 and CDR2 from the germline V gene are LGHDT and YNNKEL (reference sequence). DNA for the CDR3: TGTGCCAGCAGCCAAGTCGGTGAGCAGTTCTTC. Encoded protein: CASSQVGEQFF.

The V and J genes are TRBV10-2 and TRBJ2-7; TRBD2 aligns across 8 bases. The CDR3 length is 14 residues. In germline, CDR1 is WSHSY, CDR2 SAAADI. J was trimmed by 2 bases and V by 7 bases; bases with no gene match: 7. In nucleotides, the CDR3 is TGCGCCAGCAAAGAGCTAGCGGGCACCTACGAGCAGTACTTC. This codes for CASKELAGTYEQYF.

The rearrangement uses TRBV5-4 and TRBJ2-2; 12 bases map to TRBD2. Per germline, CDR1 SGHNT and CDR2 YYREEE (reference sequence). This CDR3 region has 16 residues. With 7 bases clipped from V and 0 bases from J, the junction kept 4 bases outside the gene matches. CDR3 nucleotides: TGTGCCAGCCTAGCGGGAGGGCCAGCGAACACCGGGGAGCTGTTTTTT. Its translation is CASLAGGPANTGELFF.

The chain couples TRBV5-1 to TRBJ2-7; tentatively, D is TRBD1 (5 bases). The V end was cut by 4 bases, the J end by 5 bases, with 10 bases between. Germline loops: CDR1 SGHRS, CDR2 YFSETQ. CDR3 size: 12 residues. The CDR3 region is CASSPDRDEQYF. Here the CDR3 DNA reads TGCGCCAGCAGCCCCGACAGAGACGAGCAGTACTTC.

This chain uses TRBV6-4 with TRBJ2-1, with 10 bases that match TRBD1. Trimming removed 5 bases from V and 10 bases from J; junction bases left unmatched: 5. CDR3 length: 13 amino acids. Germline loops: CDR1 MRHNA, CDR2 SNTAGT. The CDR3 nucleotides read TGTGCCAGCAGTCCGGACAGGGGGTACGAGCAGTTCTTC. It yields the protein CASSPDRGYEQFF.